The TCR beta chain under discussion was sequenced for a study of T cell responses to AZD1222 COVID-19 vaccine. Sequenced by immunoSEQ multiplex PCR; TCRdb stores in-frame clones only, minus some. The sample lists over 100,000 clones; 90% to 95% were seen once. General study results and limits: Across the whole spike, CD4 TCRs peaked at regions 160-218 and 743-854. A rise in Spike-specific TCR breadth and depth followed two AZD1222 doses. Nearly half of spike-specific TCRs reportedly go after variant regions that carry no mutations.

On this clone: Its antigen is undetermined.

Germline-derived CDR1 and CDR2 are MNHEY and SVGAGI. The CDR3 loop spans 12 amino acids. Trimming took off 4 bases at V and 4 bases at J, with 7 bases between the two ends. The sequences come from peripheral blood, collected on day 0 of AZD1222 vaccination. This TCR was recovered from an adult in good health. V and J are TRBV6-5 and TRBJ1-1, with unresolved D. This CDR3 is CASSSWGTEAFF. In nucleotides, the CDR3 is TGTGCCAGCAGTTCCTGGGGCACTGAAGCTTTCTTT.